Listed below are T cell receptor beta chains from one sample, sequenced in a study of blood T cell repertoires in COVID-19. Generated by immunoSEQ multiplex PCR, the TCRdb table keeps only in-frame clones and is missing some. The repertoire consists of 200,000 to 250,000 clones, with around 84% occurring once and the leading ten covering around 0.97%. Sequenced input: peripheral blood. The receptors derive from a man in his forties with acute or convalescent COVID-19. Each CDR3 is given with its conserved first and last residue. The D gene is left open where the match is weak. Where a row states a size, it is once, few, many or the class of an expanded clone; other rows omit it.

v_gene,d_gene,abundance,j_gene,CDR3aa,CDR3nt
TRBV18,TRBD1,-,TRBJ1-2,CASSPPDRKNYGYTF,TGTGCCAGCTCACCACCGGACAGGAAAAACTATGGCTACACCTTC
TRBV6-5,-,few,TRBJ1-3,CASGTEGRDGNTIYF,TGTGCCAGCGGGACGGAAGGGAGGGATGGAAACACCATATATTTT
TRBV29-1,TRBD2,-,TRBJ2-5,CSVEFGASGTQYF,TGCAGCGTTGAATTCGGCGCTAGCGGGACCCAGTACTTC
TRBV5-4,TRBD1,-,TRBJ1-2,CASSLTGGRGYTF,TGTGCCAGCAGCTTGACAGGGGGCAGAGGCTACACCTTC
TRBV30,TRBD1,-,TRBJ1-5,CAWSDSGTGVHQPQHF,TGTGCCTGGAGCGATTCCGGGACAGGGGTGCATCAGCCCCAGCATTTT
TRBV6-5,TRBD1,-,TRBJ1-2,CASSYGVRGDDGYTF,TGTGCCAGCAGTTACGGAGTCAGGGGGGACGATGGCTACACCTTC
TRBV15,TRBD1,-,TRBJ2-7,CATSRGLTGQYEQYF,TGTGCCACCAGCAGAGGCCTGACAGGGCAGTACGAGCAGTACTTC
TRBV2,TRBD1,many,TRBJ1-6,CASRGTENSPLHF,TGTGCCAGCCGCGGGACAGAGAATTCACCCCTCCACTTT
TRBV7-7,-,-,TRBJ2-6,CGTIYPGVSSGANVLTF,TGTGGCACCATTTACCCAGGGGTCAGCTCTGGGGCCAACGTCCTGACTTTC
TRBV24-1,TRBD1,-,TRBJ1-2,CATSDSGQGARGYTF,TGTGCCACCAGTGATTCCGGACAGGGGGCGCGGGGCTACACCTTC